A selection of T cell receptor beta chains follows, all from one sample in a study of blood T cell repertoires in COVID-19. Profiled with immunoSEQ multiplex PCR; TCRdb holds only in-frame clones, not every one. Of 150,000 to 200,000 clones listed, about 92% are singletons. Sequencing was done on a sample of peripheral blood. These receptor sequences come from a man aged 30 to 45 with COVID-19, enrolled during active disease. The CDR3 runs from the conserved cysteine through the conserved F or W. The D gene is left open where the match is weak. Only part of the rows carry a size: once, few, many, or a class if the clone is expanded.

CASSTSPGQGAAGANVLTF	TGTGCCAGTAGTACTTCACCGGGACAGGGGGCTGCTGGGGCCAACGTCCTGACTTTC	.	TRBJ2-6	TRBV19	TRBD1
CASSFFRTDLNTGELFF	TGTGCCAGCAGTTTCTTCCGGACAGACCTGAACACCGGGGAGCTGTTTTTT	.	TRBJ2-2	TRBV28	.
CATSEAAFTGRNEQFF	TGTGCCACCTCAGAGGCAGCCTTTACGGGTCGTAATGAGCAGTTCTTC	.	TRBJ2-1	TRBV25-1	.
CASSLRFQTGDLNTEAFF	TGTGCCAGCAGCTTACGTTTCCAGACAGGGGACTTGAACACTGAAGCTTTCTTT	once	TRBJ1-1	TRBV11-2	TRBD1
CASSSGWGEQFF	TGTGCCAGCAGTTCAGGGTGGGGTGAGCAGTTCTTC	.	TRBJ2-1	TRBV2	.
CASSLGRLASSYNEQFF	TGTGCCAGCAGCTTAGGGCGACTCGCAAGCTCCTACAATGAGCAGTTCTTC	.	TRBJ2-1	TRBV7-6	.
CASSVQGGTYEQYF	TGTGCCAGCAGCGTACAGGGTGGGACCTACGAGCAGTACTTC	.	TRBJ2-7	TRBV9	.
CASTNQRPNNSPLHF	TGTGCCAGCACCAACCAGCGGCCCAATAATTCACCCCTCCACTTT	.	TRBJ1-6	TRBV7-3	.
CASSQLGLWGNTIYF	TGCGCCAGCAGCCAACTGGGGCTATGGGGAAACACCATATATTTT	.	TRBJ1-3	TRBV4-1	.
CASSPRVAGGRGVQNEQFF	TGTGCCAGTAGTCCAAGGGTAGCGGGGGGGCGAGGGGTCCAAAATGAGCAGTTCTTC	.	TRBJ2-1	TRBV19	TRBD2
CASSGGGQGINQPQHF	TGTGCCAGCAGCGGAGGGGGACAGGGGATCAATCAGCCCCAGCATTTT	.	TRBJ1-5	TRBV9	TRBD1
CASSLDRVVGTQYF	TGTGCCAGCAGCTTAGACAGGGTGGTGGGTACGCAGTATTTT	once	TRBJ2-3	TRBV7-3	TRBD1
CASSNDDRSFPYEQYF	TGTGCCAGCAGCAACGACGACAGGTCCTTCCCCTACGAGCAGTACTTC	once	TRBJ2-7	TRBV5-4	.
CSVEDPGSQETQYF	TGCAGCGTTGAAGATCCTGGCAGCCAAGAGACCCAGTACTTC	.	TRBJ2-5	TRBV29-1	.
CASSQGETEAFF	TGTGCCAGCAGCCAGGGAGAAACTGAAGCTTTCTTT	few	TRBJ1-1	TRBV4-2	.
CASSLRDRGRGNQPQHF	TGTGCCAGCAGTCTCCGGGACAGGGGGCGCGGCAATCAGCCCCAGCATTTT	few	TRBJ1-5	TRBV2	TRBD1
CASGGSLTYEQYF	TGTGCCAGCGGAGGTTCCTTAACCTACGAGCAGTACTTC	.	TRBJ2-7	TRBV5-5	.